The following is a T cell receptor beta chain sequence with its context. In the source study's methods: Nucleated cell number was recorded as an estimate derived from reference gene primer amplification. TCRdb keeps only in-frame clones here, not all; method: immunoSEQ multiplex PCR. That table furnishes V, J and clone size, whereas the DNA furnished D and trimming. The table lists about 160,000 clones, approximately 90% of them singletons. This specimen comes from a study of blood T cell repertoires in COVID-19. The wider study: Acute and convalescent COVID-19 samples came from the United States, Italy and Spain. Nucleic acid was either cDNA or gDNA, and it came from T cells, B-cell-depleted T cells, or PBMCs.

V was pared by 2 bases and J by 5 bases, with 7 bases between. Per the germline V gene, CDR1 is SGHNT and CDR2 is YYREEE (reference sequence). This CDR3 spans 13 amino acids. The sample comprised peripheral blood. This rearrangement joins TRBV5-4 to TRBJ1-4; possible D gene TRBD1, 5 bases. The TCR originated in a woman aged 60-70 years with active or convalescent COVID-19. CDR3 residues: CASSFAGNEKLFF. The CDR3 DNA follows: TGTGCCAGCAGCTTCGCAGGGAATGAAAAACTGTTTTTT.